These 14 T cell receptor beta chains share one sample of origin, sequenced in a study of tumor-infiltrating lymphocytes in primary liver carcinoma. The blood RNA (from unsorted whole blood) was obtained, and germline DNA was also extracted. Production of TCR beta cDNA used 500 ng total RNA together with a constant-region primer. Amplification in three nested multiplex PCR rounds with slightly modified ARM-PCR gave rise to TCR beta libraries. Investigators reported that the first two PCR rounds, at 9 to 11 cycles each, used TRBV1-TRBV30 forward primers with a C-beta reverse primer. TCRdb called the multiplex PCR reads again in MiXCR, with one record for every CDR3 protein. The data hold about 300,000 distinct CDR3 sequences, with roughly two thirds observed a single time. Material for sequencing was peripheral blood. The receptors were sampled from a man between 35 and 55 years old with primary liver carcinoma and hepatitis B virus infection.

To note about this clonotype: This clone may be a read error of a much larger clone one base away. The chain combines TRBV4-2 with TRBJ1-4, with D maybe TRBD1 (5 bases). This CDR3 region has 12 residues. Germline values: CDR1 LGHNA, CDR2 YNFKEQ. Here the CDR3 reads CASRQENEKLLF. The CDR3 DNA sequence: TGTGCCAGCAGACAGGAGAATGAAAAACTGTTATTT.

This clonotype was seen a handful of times. The chain links TRBV30 to TRBJ2-5; weak D call: TRBD1 (6 bases). V lost 1 base to trimming and J lost 4 bases, with 10 bases between them. Germline V gene sequence: CDR1 GTSNPN, CDR2 SVGIG (reference sequence). CDR3 length: 13 amino acids. CDR3 coding DNA: TGTGCCTGGAGTGGGGGGCTTCGAGAGACCCAGTACTTC. Its protein is CAWSGGLRETQYF.

On this clonotype: The CDR3 end shows no conserved phenylalanine or tryptophan, and so a read error is likely. The V call is TRBV14, the J call TRBJ2-5, with D perhaps matching TRBD2 (5 bases). From germline, CDR1 is SGHDN and CDR2 FVKESK. V dropped 4 bases and J dropped 2 bases, with 11 bases sitting between them. The CDR3 contains 14 residues. The CDR3 loop is CASSLDWIQETQYL. CDR3 sequence (DNA): TGTGCCAGCAGCCTGGACTGGATTCAAGAGACCCAGTACCTC.

On this clonotype: A much larger clone differs from this one at a single base, so this may be a read error. V gene TRBV7-8 combines with J gene TRBJ2-3, with a tentative D call TRBD2 (7 bases). The CDR3 runs 14 residues. From germline, CDR1 is SGHVS and CDR2 FQNEAQ. The CDR3 DNA sequence: TGTGCCAGCAGATTAGGGAGGGGGGCAGATACGCAGTATTTT. Translation gives CASRLGRGADTQYF.

About this clonotype: Relative to the germline gene, one junction end is altered; a read error may explain this. This chain uses TRBV5-4 with TRBJ2-7; D gene unclear. The CDR3 spans 11 residues. The germline CDR1 and CDR2 sequences are SGHNT and YYREEE (reference sequence). CDR3 sequence reads: CANSFGHEQYF. The CDR3 nucleotides read TGTGCCAACAGCTTCGGACACGAGCAGTACTTC.

V gene TRBV25-1 combines with J gene TRBJ2-2; D gene unclear. Germline assignment: CDR1 MGHDK and CDR2 SYGVNS. Trimming pared 4 bases from V and 1 base from J, leaving 7 bases between. This CDR3 spans 14 amino acids. The CDR3 DNA sequence: TGTGCCAGCAGTGGGGCAGGGAACACCGGGGAGCTGTTTTTT. Translating it yields CASSGAGNTGELFF.

Relative to its sample, this clonotype is medium-sized. The chain combines TRBV11-2 with TRBJ1-1; D may be TRBD1 (6 bases). With 6 bases removed from V and 1 base from J, the gap between germline ends came to 9 bases. The germline gives CDR1 SGHAT, CDR2 FQNNGV. The CDR3 sequence is 13 residues long. CDR3 sequence (DNA): TGTGCCAGCAGGAGGGGACAGAACACTGAAGCTTTCTTT. It yields the protein CASRRGQNTEAFF.

Remarks on this clonotype: It may be a read error: a sequence one base away is much more abundant. CDR3 nucleotides: TGTGCCAGCAGTGCGTCTAGGACAGTTGAAAAACTGTTTTTT. This translates into CASSASRTVEKLFF. The rearrangement uses TRBV6-1 and TRBJ1-4, with D perhaps TRBD1 (6 bases). The CDR3 is 14 amino acids. Germline V lookup: CDR1 MNHNS, CDR2 SASEGT. Trimming shortened V by 4 bases and J by 7 bases, and 13 bases separated the two germline ends.

The chain employs TRBV24-1 and TRBJ2-1, with TRBD1 matching over 12 bases. From germline, CDR1 is KGHDR and CDR2 SFDVKD. The CDR3 is 16 amino acids. J gave up 6 bases and V 4 bases, and 6 bases lay outside the gene matches. The CDR3 region has the DNA TGTGCCACCAGTGAGCCGGGACAGGGGGCGCCCAATGAGCAGTTCTTC. It translates to CATSEPGQGAPNEQFF.

As for this clonotype: A clone one base away is much larger, so this may be a read error. The conserved closing phenylalanine or tryptophan is absent in this CDR3, likely reflecting a read error. This sequence joins TRBV12-3 or TRBV12-4 and TRBJ2-7; D remains unclear. This CDR3 has 12 amino acids. V shed 6 bases and J shed 1 base, with 7 bases lying between them. The CDR3 DNA follows: TGTGCCAGCAGGGGCTATTCCTACGAGCAGTACTTA. The encoded protein is CASRGYSYEQYL.

Turning to this clonotype: At one boundary the junction diverges from the germline segment, which might be a read error. The chain links TRBV11-3 to TRBJ2-1; 8 bases are a match to TRBD1. The germline CDR1 and CDR2 sequences are SGHNT and YENEEA. The CDR3 sequence is 17 residues long. The CDR3 spells CASSPGDRWSSYNEHFF. The CDR3 DNA reads as TGTGCCAGCAGTCCAGGGGACAGGTGGAGCTCCTACAATGAGCATTTCTTC.

In this sample, this clonotype turned up a few times. This chain connects TRBV6-1 to TRBJ1-5; 9 nucleotides line up with TRBD1. The CDR3 runs 14 residues. From germline, CDR1 is MNHNS and CDR2 SASEGT. The CDR3 sequence: CAGGDRALNQPQHF. In DNA, the CDR3 is TGTGCAGGGGGGGACAGGGCCCTTAATCAGCCCCAGCATTTT.

A word on this clonotype: One end of the junction does not line up with germline, which may come from a read error. The V gene is TRBV5-1, the J gene TRBJ2-5; no clear D. The CDR3 is made up of 14 amino acids. CDR1 SGHRS and CDR2 YFSETQ come from the germline V gene. This CDR3 reads CVSSLRGSPETQYF. CDR3 DNA sequence: TGCGTCAGCAGCTTACGAGGCAGCCCAGAGACCCAGTACTTC.

Worth noting for this clonotype: This may arise from a read error, as a much more abundant clone is one base away. This chain uses TRBV29-1 with TRBJ2-3; D gene ambiguous. The CDR3 runs 12 residues. The germline CDR1 and CDR2 sequences are SQVTM and ANQGSEA. The CDR3 DNA reads as TGCAGCGTTGAAGAGACGATAGATACGCATTATTTT. Its translation: CSVEETIDTHYF.